The 16 T cell receptor beta chains reported below all come from one sample, sequenced in a study of beta chain features in type 1 diabetes. Expressed TCRB transcripts were sequenced because the isolated RNA had all been reverse transcribed beforehand. TCRdb's table, derived via immunoSEQ multiplex PCR, lists solely in-frame clones and lacks some. The profile shows about 900,000 clones, around a sixth of them singletons. The source material was naive CD4+ T cells from blood. These receptors came from a woman aged 18-29 years in good health.

The chain is built from TRBV10-3 and TRBJ2-2; D remains ambiguous. The CDR3 runs 12 residues. From germline, CDR1 is ENHRY and CDR2 SYGVKD. The V end was cut by 3 bases, the J end by 5 bases, with 4 bases between. CDR3 coding DNA: TGTGCCATCAGTGATCGTACCGGGGAGCTGTTTTTT. It yields the protein CAISDRTGELFF.

The V and J genes are TRBV5-4 and TRBJ2-7; D possibly matches TRBD1 or TRBD2 (5 bases each). Trimming took off 2 bases at V and 2 bases at J, with 14 bases between the two ends. Germline V CDR1 and CDR2: SGHNT, YYREEE (reference sequence). This CDR3 comprises 15 residues. CDR3 protein: CASSFLWGKAYEQYF. The CDR3 DNA follows: TGTGCCAGCAGCTTTCTCTGGGGGAAGGCCTACGAGCAGTACTTC.

This clone showed up just a few times. The chain recombines TRBV19 with TRBJ2-1; D is perhaps TRBD2 (5 bases). The CDR3 loop spans 14 amino acids. In germline, CDR1 is LNHDA, CDR2 SQIVND (reference sequence). V was clipped by 5 bases and J by 6 bases, with 14 bases between them. The CDR3 is CASSQVGVTNEQFF. CDR3 coding DNA: TGTGCCAGTAGTCAGGTGGGAGTTACCAATGAGCAGTTCTTC.

This clone was found a few times. One end of the junction varies from germline; a read error may be responsible. The chain recombines TRBV7-9 with TRBJ2-2; TRBD2 agrees at 10 bases. Germline V gives CDR1 SEHNR, CDR2 FQNEAQ (reference sequence). The CDR3 extends over 13 amino acids. CDR3 protein: CASSLLSSGSRVF. Here the CDR3 DNA reads TGTGCCAGCAGCTTACTGTCTAGCGGGAGCCGGGTTTTT.

This clone was detected only a few times. This rearrangement joins TRBV7-9 to TRBJ2-1; D is perhaps TRBD1 or TRBD2 (5 bases each). The CDR3 sequence is 15 residues long. V lost 4 bases and J lost 4, with 14 bases in between. CDR1 is SEHNR and CDR2 is FQNEAQ in the germline V gene (reference sequence). CDR3 DNA: TGTGCCAGCAGCTCGAGGGGAAGTCCTTACAATGAGCAGTTCTTC. Translation gives CASSSRGSPYNEQFF. Together with reference TRBV7-9 and TRBJ2-1, the CDR3 gives the full variable domain: DTGVSQNPRHKITKRGQNVTFRCDPISEHNRLYWYRQTLGQGPEFLTYFQNEAQLEKSRLLSDRFSAERPKGSFSTLEIQRTEQGDSAMYLCASSSRGSPYNEQFFGPGTRLTVL.

The rearrangement joins TRBV14 to TRBJ2-7; D might be TRBD1 (6 bases). The germline V gene has CDR1 SGHDN and CDR2 FVKESK. V lost 10 bases and J 4 bases, leaving 26 bases between the germline ends. The CDR3 length is 16 residues. CDR3 region: CATIGAGAPHPYEQYF. DNA of the CDR3: TGTGCCACCATAGGGGCAGGGGCCCCACACCCTTACGAGCAGTACTTC.

The chain couples TRBV10-3 to TRBJ2-5, with 8 positions matching TRBD2. Judging by the DNA end, TRBJ2-7 fits better; the J call may be wrong. This CDR3 has 14 amino acids. Germline V gene sequence: CDR1 ENHRY, CDR2 SYGVKD. Here the CDR3 reads CAISESGLDHEQYF. The CDR3 region has the DNA TGTGCCATCAGTGAGTCGGGACTAGACCACGAGCAGTACTTC.

The chain has TRBV7-2 and TRBJ2-1; the match to TRBD1 covers 7 bases. The CDR3 totals 13 residues. The germline gives CDR1 SGHTA, CDR2 FQGNSA. The V gene end was trimmed by 1 base and the J gene end by 12 bases; junction bases not matched to a gene: 6. The DNA of the CDR3 is TGTGCCAGCAGCTTAGATCGCCGGGACAGGCAGTTCTTC. Translating it yields CASSLDRRDRQFF.

The chain carries TRBV7-2 and TRBJ2-3; 8 bases map to TRBD2. Trimming removed 3 bases from V and 3 bases from J; junction bases left unmatched: 2. Per germline, CDR1 SGHTA and CDR2 FQGNSA. This CDR3 contains 14 residues. The DNA for the CDR3 is TGTGCCAGCAGCTTTCGACTAGCGACAGATACGCAGTATTTT. Encoded protein: CASSFRLATDTQYF.

The V call is TRBV4-1, the J call TRBJ2-1, with D possibly called TRBD1 or TRBD2 (5 bases each). Looked up from germline, CDR1 is MGHRA and CDR2 is YSYEKL. V gave up 7 bases and J gave up 5 bases, with 21 bases separating them. This CDR3 spans 16 amino acids. CDR3 nucleotide sequence: TGCGCCAGCAAAAGGTTGGGGGTCCGGACCGACAATGAGCAGTTCTTC. Its translation is CASKRLGVRTDNEQFF.

J is TRBJ2-7 and V is TRBV28, with TRBD2 matching 14 bases. The V and J ends lost 6 bases and 5 bases, in that order; junction bases with no gene match: 9. The germline gives CDR1 MDHEN, CDR2 SYDVKM. The CDR3 is 16 residues long. In nucleotides, the CDR3 is TGTGCCAGCAGGAATCCGGGACTAGCGGGAGTGAACGAGCAGTACTTC. Protein: CASRNPGLAGVNEQYF.

This clone has a handful of counts. This chain connects TRBV10-2 to TRBJ1-5, with D perhaps TRBD1 (5 bases). V was trimmed by 8 bases and J by 4 bases, leaving 9 bases between them. CDR3 length: 12 residues. The germline CDR1 and CDR2 sequences are WSHSY and SAAADI. CDR3 bases: TGCGCCAGCGGGGGAGGGAATCAGCCCCAGCATTTT. Translating gives CASGGGNQPQHF.

This clone was counted between two and nine times. This sequence joins TRBV7-9 and TRBJ2-2; no definite D call. This CDR3 has 14 amino acids. The V end was cut by 2 bases, the J end by 1 base, with 5 bases between. Germline lookup yields CDR1 SEHNR and CDR2 FQNEAQ (reference sequence). The CDR3 sequence is CASSLRQNTGELFF. The CDR3 DNA follows: TGTGCCAGCAGCTTAAGACAGAACACCGGGGAGCTGTTTTTT.

This chain joins TRBV5-1 and TRBJ2-7, with TRBD1 matching 7 bases. The CDR3 sequence is 14 residues long. CDR1 and CDR2 (germline): SGHRS, YFSETQ. Trimming removed 4 bases from V and 2 bases from J; junction bases left unmatched: 6. In DNA form, the CDR3 reads TGCGCCAGCAGCGGCAGGACAGGAACCTACGAGCAGTACTTC. It is translated as CASSGRTGTYEQYF.

A few counts support this clone. The V and J genes are TRBV27 and TRBJ1-1; no clear D gene. CDR3 size: 13 residues. The germline V and J ends were trimmed by 3 bases and 1 base, with 6 bases remaining between them. Germline V CDR1 and CDR2: MNHEY, SMNVEV (reference sequence). Here the CDR3 reads CASSFRRNTEAFF. The CDR3 DNA reads as TGTGCCAGCAGTTTTAGGCGGAACACTGAAGCTTTCTTT.

The chain combines TRBV25-1 with TRBJ2-1; 7 bases are shared with TRBD1. The V segment lost 2 bases and the J segment 4 bases; nucleotides outside the gene matches: 5. Germline loops: CDR1 MGHDK, CDR2 SYGVNS. The CDR3 spans 15 residues. The CDR3 sequence is CASSEIGTAYNEQFF. The CDR3, as DNA: TGTGCCAGCAGTGAAATCGGGACAGCTTACAATGAGCAGTTCTTC. The full variable domain, completed using reference TRBV25-1 and TRBJ2-1, is EADIYQTPRYLVIGTGKKITLECSQTMGHDKMYWYQQDPGMELHLIHYSYGVNSTEKGDLSSESTVSRIRTEHFPLTLESARPSHTSQYLCASSEIGTAYNEQFFGPGTRLTVL.